This T cell receptor (beta chain) was found in a study of spatial heterogeneity in lung cancer. Each CDR3 protein gets one entry after TCRdb re-called the 5' RACE reads with MiXCR. Seen here are 43,000 or so distinct CDR3 sequences, approximately 7% observed once, and the top ten hold about 45%. Documented time point: sample taken at primary tumor resection. Frozen PBMC, nontumor lung or tumor provided whole RNA, which was sequenced unsorted. CDR3 length equals 13 residues. The ends were cut back, 3 bases at V and 5 bases at J, with 13 bases in the middle. In germline, CDR1 is GTSNPN, CDR2 SVGIG (reference sequence).

The receptor's source is a female donor with early-stage non-small cell lung cancer. Sequences were derived from PBMCs, sampled at surgery. The rearrangement links TRBV30 to TRBJ1-1; D possibly corresponds to TRBD1 (5 bases). The CDR3, as DNA: TGTGCCTGGAGCACAGGTGAGGGGACTGAAGCTTTCTTT. Translating it yields CAWSTGEGTEAFF.